The 20 T cell receptor beta chains below come from one sample, sequenced in a study of T-cell reconstitution after alpha-beta-depleted transplantation in children (dated by TCRdb to about 2016). The sample's treatment or condition, from its label and the paper: allogeneic hematopoietic cell transplantation with graft depleted of TCRalphabeta T cells and CD19 B cells. Receptors were amplified or captured by PCR. The run used an Illumina HiSeq 2500. Molecular barcoding was employed in the preparation of TCR libraries, with unique molecular identifiers being used to normalize TCRbeta repertoire quantification. In TCRdb, the public reads were trimmed at Q25 with fastp and aligned with MiXCR, with productive beta chains retained. All rows with the same CDR3 protein become a single entry with the most common DNA and genes. This sample lists 500,000 to 650,000 distinct CDR3 sequences; 10% to 15% were detected once. Over 2% of the sample goes to the ten largest clones.

The starting material was PBMCs, mostly from graft donor cells, obtained 360 days after TCRalphabeta/CD19-depleted stem cell transplant. These receptors came from a male patient between 10 and 17 years old who had a stem cell transplant for acute myeloid leukemia, so the T cells may come from the graft donor.

This clonotype was picked up a small number of times. The chain carries TRBV20-1 and TRBJ2-1; possibly TRBD2 for D (5 bases). Trimming stripped 0 bases from V and 6 bases from J, with 15 bases between. This CDR3 region has 15 residues. Germline V lookup: CDR1 DFQATT, CDR2 SNEGSKA (reference sequence). In DNA, the CDR3 is TGCAGTGCTAGAGATGAGGGAGCCCCCCGCAATGAGCAGTTCTTC. Its translation: CSARDEGAPRNEQFF.

This clonotype was seen more than once but under ten times. This chain joins TRBV7-9 and TRBJ1-1; TRBD1 is a possible D gene (5 bases). Germline loops: CDR1 SEHNR, CDR2 FQNEAQ (reference sequence). Trimming removed 3 bases at V and 5 bases at J, with 13 bases between. The CDR3 extends over 14 amino acids. In DNA, the CDR3 is TGTGCCAGCAGCTTTAAGGCGGGGGGGACTGAAGCTTTCTTT. Its protein product is CASSFKAGGTEAFF.

This clonotype was found many times. This chain links TRBV29-1 with TRBJ2-1; 10 bases line up with TRBD2. This CDR3 contains 15 residues. Germline V lookup: CDR1 SQVTM, CDR2 ANQGSEA. V was clipped by 2 bases and J by 2 bases; unmatched bases: 3. CDR3 DNA: TGCAGCGTTGAAACTAGCGGGGATACCTACAATGAGCAGTTCTTC. This translates into CSVETSGDTYNEQFF.

This chain joins TRBV20-1 and TRBJ2-1; 13 bases match TRBD2. Looked up from germline, CDR1 is DFQATT and CDR2 is SNEGSKA (reference sequence). The CDR3 is made up of 15 amino acids. Losses at the gene ends were 6 bases for V and 7 bases for J; bases not matched to a gene: 9. DNA of the CDR3: TGCAGTGCCACTAGCGGGAGGGCTACCAAGAATGAGCAGTTCTTC. This gives the protein CSATSGRATKNEQFF.

This clonotype turned up a few times. The chain recombines TRBV20-1 with TRBJ1-1, with D perhaps matching TRBD1 (6 bases). Germline assignment: CDR1 DFQATT and CDR2 SNEGSKA (reference sequence). Trimming took 8 bases from V and 4 from J, leaving 20 bases between them. The CDR3 runs 14 residues. The CDR3 region has the DNA TGCAGTTGTAGCTGGCAGGGAGGGGGCACTGAAGCTTTCTTT. Translation gives CSCSWQGGGTEAFF.

The V and J genes are TRBV29-1 and TRBJ2-7, with 12 bases lining up with TRBD2. V lost 4 bases and J lost 3; bases outside the gene matches: 7. Germline lookup yields CDR1 SQVTM and CDR2 ANQGSEA. The CDR3 covers 15 residues. In DNA, the CDR3 is TGCAGCGTTGGAAAGCTAGCGGGAGGGGGCTACGAGCAGTACTTC. The encoded protein is CSVGKLAGGGYEQYF.

The sample holds a few counts of this clonotype. An end of the junction differs from the germline gene, which may be a read error. This chain joins TRBV7-7 and TRBJ2-1, with TRBD2 identical over 10 bases. The CDR3 covers 16 residues. Germline V gene sequence: CDR1 SSHAT, CDR2 FNYEAQ (reference sequence). CDR3 sequence reads: CASSPSGSNTYNEQFF. The CDR3 DNA follows: TGTGCTAGCAGCCCTAGCGGGAGTAACACCTACAATGAGCAGTTCTTC.

This clonotype was recorded a few times. This chain connects TRBV4-2 to TRBJ2-7; either TRBD1 or TRBD2 may supply D (5 bases each). Trimming cost V 2 bases and J 2 bases, with 13 bases left between them. The CDR3 has 15 amino acids. CDR1 and CDR2 (germline): LGHNA, YNFKEQ. CDR3 residues: CASSQNRDLTYEQYF. The DNA of the CDR3 is TGTGCCAGCAGCCAAAACCGGGACCTAACCTACGAGCAGTACTTC.

This clonotype was seen a handful of times. J is TRBJ2-6 and V is TRBV18; D remains unclear. CDR3 length equals 16 residues. The V end lost 1 base, the J end lost 0 bases, and 7 bases lay between the germline ends. Germline V lookup: CDR1 KGHSH, CDR2 LQKENI. The CDR3 region is CASSPLKSSGANVLTF. DNA for the CDR3: TGTGCCAGCTCACCACTGAAGAGCTCTGGGGCCAACGTCCTGACTTTC. The entire variable domain, with the rest obtained from reference TRBV18 and TRBJ2-6, is as follows: NAGVMQNPRHLVRRRGQEARLRCSPMKGHSHVYWYRQLPEEGLKFMVYLQKENIIDESGMPKERFSAEFPKEGPSILRIQQVVRGDSAAYFCASSPLKSSGANVLTFGAGSRLTVL.

The J gene is TRBJ2-5, the V gene TRBV10-3, with 9 nucleotides matching TRBD1. With V trimmed by 4 bases and J by 5 bases, 8 bases remained unmatched. This CDR3 is 15 amino acids long. Looked up from germline, CDR1 is ENHRY and CDR2 is SYGVKD. CDR3 nucleotides: TGTGCCATCAGTGGGGGCCGGACAGGGGACGAGACCCAGTACTTC. Protein sequence: CAISGGRTGDETQYF.

This clonotype was observed at least ten times. V is TRBV15 and J is TRBJ2-1; 11 bases line up with TRBD2. J was trimmed by 8 bases and V by 0 bases; bases with no gene match: 9. The CDR3 is 17 amino acids. In germline, CDR1 is LNHNV, CDR2 YYDKDF (reference sequence). The CDR3: CATSRDPGTSGWDEQFF. CDR3 bases: TGTGCCACCAGCAGAGATCCCGGGACTAGCGGATGGGATGAGCAGTTCTTC.

The V and J genes are TRBV6-2 or TRBV6-3 and TRBJ2-7; the match to TRBD2 covers 8 bases. Looked up from germline, CDR1 is MNHEY and CDR2 is SVGEGT. The CDR3 length is 15 residues. With 6 bases clipped from V and 5 bases from J, the junction kept 12 bases outside the gene matches. In DNA form, the CDR3 reads TGTGCCAGCAGCGAGCTTAGCGGGGTAAAGGACGAGCAGTACTTC. The encoded protein is CASSELSGVKDEQYF.

This clonotype appeared many times. V gene TRBV18 combines with J gene TRBJ2-7; 8 bases line up with TRBD1. This CDR3 is 16 amino acids long. CDR1 and CDR2 from the germline V gene are KGHSH and LQKENI. V trimming: 5 bases; J trimming: 3 bases; junction bases outside the gene matches: 12. The CDR3 DNA sequence: TGTGCCAGCTCATCGATGGGGACAGGATCTCACTACGAGCAGTACTTC. This translates into CASSSMGTGSHYEQYF.

There are a few counts of this clonotype. The V and J genes are TRBV29-1 and TRBJ2-7; D perhaps matches TRBD1 (6 bases). Per germline, CDR1 SQVTM and CDR2 ANQGSEA. The CDR3 contains 13 residues. V gave up 6 bases and J gave up 3 bases, with 15 bases separating them. The CDR3 protein is CSVETGQNYEQYF. Written as DNA, the CDR3 is TGCAGCGTGGAGACGGGACAAAACTACGAGCAGTACTTC.

V usage is TRBV5-1 and J usage is TRBJ2-1, with TRBD2 identical over 9 bases. The length of the CDR3 is 16 residues. Trimming took 3 bases from V and 3 from J; bases not matched to a gene: 7. The V gene's germline CDR1 is SGHRS and CDR2 YFSETQ. The CDR3 is CASSSLAGDVYNEQFF. The CDR3, as DNA: TGCGCCAGCAGCTCTTTAGCGGGAGACGTCTACAATGAGCAGTTCTTC.

The genes are TRBV25-1 and TRBJ2-7; the D gene is possibly TRBD1 (6 bases). The CDR3 sequence is 14 residues long. V lost 6 bases and J lost 3, with 15 bases in between. Germline V gene data show CDR1 as MGHDK and CDR2 as SYGVNS. The CDR3 sequence is CASRGLTGFYEQYF. The CDR3 DNA reads TGTGCCAGCAGAGGACTTACAGGGTTCTACGAGCAGTACTTC.

This clonotype was detected only a few times. The CDR3 sequence is CASSPVGTTYEQYF. Written as DNA, the CDR3 is TGTGCCAGCAGTCCCGTAGGTACAACATACGAGCAGTACTTC. This chain links TRBV12-3 or TRBV12-4 with TRBJ2-7; D gene ambiguous. V shed 5 bases and J shed 4 bases, with 15 bases lying between them. The CDR3 loop spans 14 amino acids.

This clonotype was seen only a few times. V usage is TRBV19 and J usage is TRBJ1-5; TRBD1 matches at 7 bases. V lost 4 bases, J lost 0 bases, and 6 bases stayed unmatched. Germline V CDR1 and CDR2: LNHDA, SQIVND (reference sequence). The CDR3 consists of 16 residues. For the CDR3, the DNA is TGTGCCAGTAGTAGGGGACAGCCCTATAGCAATCAGCCCCAGCATTTT. The encoded protein is CASSRGQPYSNQPQHF.

This chain joins TRBV4-3 and TRBJ2-1; 8 bases agree with TRBD2. Germline CDR1 LGHNA, CDR2 YSLEER. There are 15 residues in the CDR3. J lost 5 bases, V lost 2 bases, and 5 bases had no gene match. The CDR3 region has the DNA TGCGCCAGCAGCCAACTACCGACTAGCGACAATGAGCAGTTCTTC. The encoded protein is CASSQLPTSDNEQFF.

The sample holds many counts of this clonotype. This sequence joins TRBV4-3 and TRBJ2-7; D uncertain. The CDR3 has 14 residues. Germline CDR1 reads LGHNA; CDR2 reads YSLEER. V was trimmed by 4 bases and J by 1 base, leaving 11 bases between them. The CDR3 nucleotides are TGCGCCAGCAGCCCGGCAGGCAATTCCTACGAGCAGTACTTC. As protein: CASSPAGNSYEQYF.